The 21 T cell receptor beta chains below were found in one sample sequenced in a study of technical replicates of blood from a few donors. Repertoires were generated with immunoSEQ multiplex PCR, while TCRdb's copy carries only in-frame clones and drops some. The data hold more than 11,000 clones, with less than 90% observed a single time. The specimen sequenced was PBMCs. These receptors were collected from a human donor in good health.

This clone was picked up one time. CDR3 protein: CASSPQWGTSGSSNEQFF. The CDR3 DNA sequence: TGTGCCAGCAGCCCCCAGTGGGGGACTAGCGGGAGCAGCAATGAGCAGTTCTTC. The V call is TRBV25-1, the J call TRBJ2-1; TRBD2 matches at 14 bases. Germline loops: CDR1 MGHDK, CDR2 SYGVNS. V lost 6 bases and J lost 6; bases outside the gene matches: 13. The CDR3 covers 18 residues.

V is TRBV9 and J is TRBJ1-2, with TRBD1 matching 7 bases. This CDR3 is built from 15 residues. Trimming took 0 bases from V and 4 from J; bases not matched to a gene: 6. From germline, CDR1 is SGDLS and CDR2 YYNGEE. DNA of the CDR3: TGTGCCAGCAGCGTAGCTTGGGCAGGGGGCTATGGCTACACCTTC. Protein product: CASSVAWAGGYGYTF.

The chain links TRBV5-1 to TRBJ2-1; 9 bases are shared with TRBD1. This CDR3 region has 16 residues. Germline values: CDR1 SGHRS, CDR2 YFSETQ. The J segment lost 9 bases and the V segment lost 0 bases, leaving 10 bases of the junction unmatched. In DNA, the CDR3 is TGCGCCAGCAGCTTGGGACCCCCGGGACAGGGTGGTGAGCAGTTCTTC. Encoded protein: CASSLGPPGQGGEQFF.

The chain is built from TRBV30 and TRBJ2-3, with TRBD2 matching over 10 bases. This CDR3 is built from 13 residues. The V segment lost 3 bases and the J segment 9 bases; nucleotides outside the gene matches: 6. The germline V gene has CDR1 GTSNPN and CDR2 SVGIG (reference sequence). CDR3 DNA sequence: TGTGCCTGGAGGGTAGCGGGAGGATCCACGCAGTATTTT. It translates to CAWRVAGGSTQYF.

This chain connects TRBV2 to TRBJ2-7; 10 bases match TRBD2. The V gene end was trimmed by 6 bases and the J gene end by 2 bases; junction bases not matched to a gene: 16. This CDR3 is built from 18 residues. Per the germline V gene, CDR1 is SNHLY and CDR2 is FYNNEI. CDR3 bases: TGTGCCAGCAGGGATCTGACTAGCGGGTTGATCCCCCCCTACGAGCAGTACTTC. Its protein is CASRDLTSGLIPPYEQYF. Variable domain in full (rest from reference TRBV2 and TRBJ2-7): EPEVTQTPSHQVTQMGQEVILRCVPISNHLYFYWYRQILGQKVEFLVSFYNNEISEKSEIFDDQFSVERPDGSNFTLKIRSTKLEDSAMYFCASRDLTSGLIPPYEQYFGPGTRLTVT.

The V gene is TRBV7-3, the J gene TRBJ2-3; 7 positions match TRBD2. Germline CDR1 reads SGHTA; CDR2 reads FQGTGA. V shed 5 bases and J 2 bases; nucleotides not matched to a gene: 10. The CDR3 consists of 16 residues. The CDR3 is CASSPKPGRLTDTQYF. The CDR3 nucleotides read TGTGCCAGCAGCCCAAAACCCGGGAGGCTCACAGATACGCAGTATTTT.

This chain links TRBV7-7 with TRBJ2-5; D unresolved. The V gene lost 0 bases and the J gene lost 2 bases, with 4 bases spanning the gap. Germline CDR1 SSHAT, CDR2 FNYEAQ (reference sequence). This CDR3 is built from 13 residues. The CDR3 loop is CASSLAQQETQYF. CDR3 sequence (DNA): TGTGCCAGCAGCTTAGCACAGCAAGAGACCCAGTACTTC.

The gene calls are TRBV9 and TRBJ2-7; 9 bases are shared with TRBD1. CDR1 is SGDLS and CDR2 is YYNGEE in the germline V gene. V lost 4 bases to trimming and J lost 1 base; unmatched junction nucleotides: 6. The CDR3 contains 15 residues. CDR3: CASSPGTGLSYEQYF. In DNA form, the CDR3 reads TGTGCCAGCAGCCCCGGGACAGGGCTTTCCTACGAGCAGTACTTC.

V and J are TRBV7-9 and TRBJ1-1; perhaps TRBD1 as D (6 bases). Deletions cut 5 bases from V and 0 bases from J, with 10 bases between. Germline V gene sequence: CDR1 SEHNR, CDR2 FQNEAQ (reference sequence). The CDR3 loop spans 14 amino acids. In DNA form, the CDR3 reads TGTGCCAGCAGCCAAACAGGGATGAACACTGAAGCTTTCTTT. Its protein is CASSQTGMNTEAFF.

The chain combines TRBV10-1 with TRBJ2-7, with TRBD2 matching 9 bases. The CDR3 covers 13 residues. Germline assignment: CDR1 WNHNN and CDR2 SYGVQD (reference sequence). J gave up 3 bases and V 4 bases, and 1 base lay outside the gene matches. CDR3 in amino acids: CASSAAGGYEQYF. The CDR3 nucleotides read TGCGCCAGCAGTGCAGCGGGAGGCTACGAGCAGTACTTC.

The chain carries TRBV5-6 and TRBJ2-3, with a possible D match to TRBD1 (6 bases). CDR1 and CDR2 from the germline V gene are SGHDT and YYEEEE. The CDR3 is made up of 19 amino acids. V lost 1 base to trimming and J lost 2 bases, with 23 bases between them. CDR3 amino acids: CASSLMGRFQGTTTDTQYF. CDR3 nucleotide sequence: TGTGCCAGCAGCTTGATGGGCCGTTTCCAGGGGACCACCACAGATACGCAGTATTTT. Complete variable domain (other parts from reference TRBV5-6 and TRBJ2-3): DAGVTQSPTHLIKTRGQQVTLRCSPKSGHDTVSWYQQALGQGPQFIFQYYEEEERQRGNFPDRFSGHQFPNYSSELNVNALLLGDSALYLCASSLMGRFQGTTTDTQYFGPGTRLTVL.

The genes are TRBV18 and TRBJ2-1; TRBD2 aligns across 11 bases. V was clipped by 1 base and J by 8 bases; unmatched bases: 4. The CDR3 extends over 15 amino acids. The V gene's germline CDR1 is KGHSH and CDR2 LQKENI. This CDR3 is CASSPRGLADYEQFF. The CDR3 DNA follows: TGTGCCAGCTCACCACGGGGACTAGCGGACTATGAGCAGTTCTTC.

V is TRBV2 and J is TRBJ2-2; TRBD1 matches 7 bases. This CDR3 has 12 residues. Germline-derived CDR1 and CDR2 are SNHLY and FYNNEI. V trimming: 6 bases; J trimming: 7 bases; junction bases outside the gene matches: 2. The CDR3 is CASRRGLGELFF. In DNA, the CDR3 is TGTGCCAGCAGGAGGGGGCTCGGGGAGCTGTTTTTT.

The CDR3 bases are TGTGCCAGTACTTCCTCCGGGACAGGGGTCTATGGCTACACCTTC. It is translated as CASTSSGTGVYGYTF. This chain uses TRBV19 with TRBJ1-2; the match to TRBD1 covers 10 bases. The junction had 9 bases not matched to a gene; V was cut back by 7 bases and J by 4 bases. The CDR3 contains 15 residues. Germline values: CDR1 LNHDA, CDR2 SQIVND (reference sequence). Complete variable domain (other parts from reference TRBV19 and TRBJ1-2): DGGITQSPKYLFRKEGQNVTLSCEQNLNHDAMYWYRQDPGQGLRLIYYSQIVNDFQKGDIAEGYSVSREKKESFPLTVTSAQKNPTAFYLCASTSSGTGVYGYTFGSGTRLTVV.

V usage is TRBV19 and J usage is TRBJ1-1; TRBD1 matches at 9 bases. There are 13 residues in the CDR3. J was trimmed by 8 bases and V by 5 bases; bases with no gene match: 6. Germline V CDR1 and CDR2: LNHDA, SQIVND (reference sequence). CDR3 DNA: TGTGCCAGTAGTGCCGCACAGGGGGCGGAAGCTTTCTTT. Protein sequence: CASSAAQGAEAFF.

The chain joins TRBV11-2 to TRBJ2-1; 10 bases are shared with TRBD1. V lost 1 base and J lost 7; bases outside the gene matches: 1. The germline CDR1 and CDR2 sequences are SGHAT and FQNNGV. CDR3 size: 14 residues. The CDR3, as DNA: TGTGCCAGCAGCTTAGGACAGGGGGCAAATGAGCAGTTCTTC. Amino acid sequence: CASSLGQGANEQFF. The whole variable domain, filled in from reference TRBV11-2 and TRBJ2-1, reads EAGVAQSPRYKIIEKRQSVAFWCNPISGHATLYWYQQILGQGPKLLIQFQNNGVVDDSQLPKDRFSAERLKGVDSTLKIQPAKLEDSAVYLCASSLGQGANEQFFGPGTRLTVL.

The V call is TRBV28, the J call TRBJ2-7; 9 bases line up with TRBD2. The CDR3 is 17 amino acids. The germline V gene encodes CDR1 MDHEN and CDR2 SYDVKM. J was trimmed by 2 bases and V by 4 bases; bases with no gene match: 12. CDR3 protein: CASSSPLLAGPTYEQYF. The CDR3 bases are TGTGCCAGCAGTTCCCCCTTACTAGCGGGTCCAACCTACGAGCAGTACTTC.

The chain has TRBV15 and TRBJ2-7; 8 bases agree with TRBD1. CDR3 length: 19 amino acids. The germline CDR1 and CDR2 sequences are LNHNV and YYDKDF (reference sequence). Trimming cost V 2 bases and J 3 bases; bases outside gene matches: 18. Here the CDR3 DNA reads TGTGCCACCAGCAGACACCCACAGGGGGGATTAGTCCCCTACTACGAGCAGTACTTC. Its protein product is CATSRHPQGGLVPYYEQYF.

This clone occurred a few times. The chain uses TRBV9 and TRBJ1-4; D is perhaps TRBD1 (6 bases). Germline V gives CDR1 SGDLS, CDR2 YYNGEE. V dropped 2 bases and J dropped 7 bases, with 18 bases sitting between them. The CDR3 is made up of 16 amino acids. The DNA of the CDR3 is TGTGCCAGCAGCGTGGGGGCAACAGGGAGCGGTGAAAAACTGTTTTTT. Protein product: CASSVGATGSGEKLFF.

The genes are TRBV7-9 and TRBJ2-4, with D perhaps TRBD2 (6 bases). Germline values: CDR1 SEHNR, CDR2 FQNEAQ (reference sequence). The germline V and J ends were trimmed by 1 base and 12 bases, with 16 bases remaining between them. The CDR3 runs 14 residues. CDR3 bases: TGTGCCAGCAGCTTAGGGCAAGGTCGGGGGACTCAGTACTTC. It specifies CASSLGQGRGTQYF.

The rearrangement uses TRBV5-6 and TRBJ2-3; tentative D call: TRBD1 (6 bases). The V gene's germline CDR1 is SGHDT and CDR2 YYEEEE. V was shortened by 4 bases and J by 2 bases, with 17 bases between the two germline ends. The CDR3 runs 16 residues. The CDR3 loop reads CASSAKVGGPTDTQYF. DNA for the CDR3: TGTGCCAGCAGCGCAAAGGTTGGGGGCCCCACAGATACGCAGTATTTT.